The 22 T cell receptor beta chains listed next were all sequenced from one sample in a study of vaccination and CD4 T cells after COVID-19. Sample treatment: roughly 10-day PBMC culture with coronavirus spike peptide pools or control peptides (ViraFEST assay). These CD4+ T cells came from an unexposed donor, sampled before the COVID-19 pandemic (2011-2018). The antigens of these receptors remain unknown. Sequenced with the Oncomine TCR Beta short-read assay was DNA taken from cultured CD4+ T cells. Each CDR3 protein is one row after TCRdb ran MiXCR on the PCR reads. This repertoire shows under 7,000 distinct CDR3 sequences, roughly 37% found once; its top ten account for roughly 50%. Sequences were obtained from CD4+ T cells from blood, cultured in vitro. The receptors were gathered from a human donor in good health.

This clonotype appeared a few times. The chain carries TRBV12-3 or TRBV12-4 and TRBJ1-6; TRBD1 agrees at 7 bases. This CDR3 spans 16 amino acids. Trimming at V came to 6 bases and at J to 6 bases, leaving 11 bases not matched to a gene. CDR3 sequence reads: CASRQSVQGPNSPLHF. CDR3 coding DNA: TGTGCCAGCAGGCAAAGTGTACAGGGGCCTAATTCACCCCTCCACTTT.

The chain joins TRBV6-1 to TRBJ1-6; TRBD1 might be the D (6 bases). The germline V gene encodes CDR1 MNHNS and CDR2 SASEGT. The V and J ends lost 6 bases and 12 bases respectively, with 12 bases between them. There are 12 residues in the CDR3. DNA for the CDR3: TGTGCCAGCAGGTCGGCAGGGGTACCCCTCCACTTT. It specifies CASRSAGVPLHF.

This chain joins TRBV29-1 and TRBJ1-1; a weak D match, TRBD1 (5 bases). This CDR3 is 13 amino acids long. Germline CDR1 reads SQVTM; CDR2 reads ANQGSEA. Trimming left V 6 bases short and J 0 bases short, with 11 bases between. CDR3 DNA sequence: TGCAGCGTGGAGGGACGGATGAACACTGAAGCTTTCTTT. It translates to CSVEGRMNTEAFF. Full variable domain (missing parts from reference TRBV29-1 and TRBJ1-1): SAVISQKPSRDICQRGTSLTIQCQVDSQVTMMFWYRQQPGQSLTLIATANQGSEATYESGFVIDKFPISRPNLTFSTLTVSNMSPEDSSIYLCSVEGRMNTEAFFGQGTRLTVV.

This clonotype was detected a few times. V usage is TRBV15 and J usage is TRBJ1-1; 9 bases agree with TRBD1. CDR1 is LNHNV, CDR2 YYDKDF, per germline (reference sequence). Unmatched junction bases numbered 4, after V lost 8 bases and J lost 0 bases. This CDR3 comprises 14 residues. CDR3 protein: CATGQGNVNTEAFF. The CDR3 DNA follows: TGTGCCACCGGACAGGGGAATGTGAACACTGAAGCTTTCTTT.

The chain carries TRBV29-1 and TRBJ1-2; no definite D call. CDR3 length equals 13 residues. Trimming removed 3 bases at V and 0 bases at J, with 8 bases between. The germline CDR1 and CDR2 sequences are SQVTM and ANQGSEA. As DNA, the CDR3 is TGCAGCGTTGAGTGGGCAGCTAACTATGGCTACACCTTC. Its protein is CSVEWAANYGYTF.

V gene TRBV12-3 or TRBV12-4 combines with J gene TRBJ1-1; D is perhaps TRBD1 (5 bases). V was clipped by 5 bases and J by 7 bases, with 8 bases between them. The CDR3 has 11 amino acids. CDR3 sequence reads: CASSHGGEAFF. The CDR3 nucleotides read TGTGCCAGCAGTCACGGGGGTGAAGCTTTCTTT.

This clonotype was seen a few times. The chain uses TRBV6-1 and TRBJ2-6; D not resolved. There are 13 residues in the CDR3. The germline gives CDR1 MNHNS, CDR2 SASEGT. Trimming took 6 bases from V and 0 from J, leaving 3 bases between them. The CDR3: CASRVSGANVLTF. In DNA form, the CDR3 reads TGTGCCAGCAGGGTCTCTGGGGCCAACGTCCTGACTTTC.

This chain joins TRBV5-1 and TRBJ2-3; D might be TRBD2 (5 bases). With 0 bases removed from V and 1 base from J, the gap between germline ends came to 9 bases. The CDR3 is made up of 15 amino acids. The germline CDR1 and CDR2 sequences are SGHRS and YFSETQ. The CDR3 region has the DNA TGCGCCAGCAGCTTGGGGGGAGAAGGCACAGATACGCAGTATTTT. It translates to CASSLGGEGTDTQYF.

The rearrangement links TRBV10-3 to TRBJ2-2; D may be TRBD1 or TRBD2 (6 bases each). The V gene's germline CDR1 is ENHRY and CDR2 SYGVKD. The CDR3 length is 14 residues. Trimming shortened V by 4 bases and J by 7 bases, and 13 bases separated the two germline ends. The CDR3 DNA is TGTGCCATCAGTGGCAACAGGGAGGTCGGGGAGCTGTTTTTT. It codes for CAISGNREVGELFF.

By proportion, this clonotype is medium-sized. The rearrangement uses TRBV6-2 or TRBV6-3 and TRBJ2-3, with 10 bases aligning to TRBD2. V shed 2 bases, J shed 4 bases, and the junction held 0 bases outside the gene matches. The CDR3 has 14 residues. Germline CDR1 and CDR2: MNHEY and SVGEGT. CDR3 bases: TGTGCCAGCAGTTACGGGACTAGCGCAGATACGCAGTATTTT. Residues: CASSYGTSADTQYF.

This clonotype was picked up a small number of times. V usage is TRBV20-1 and J usage is TRBJ1-4; D is perhaps TRBD1 (5 bases). From germline, CDR1 is DFQATT and CDR2 SNEGSKA (reference sequence). Trimming removed 5 bases at V and 4 bases at J, with 14 bases between. The CDR3 consists of 14 residues. In DNA form, the CDR3 reads TGCAGTGCTGATGGAGGGGCCCTTAATGAAAAACTGTTTTTT. Its protein is CSADGGALNEKLFF.

This chain joins TRBV7-9 and TRBJ2-1; 7 bases are a match to TRBD1. V was pared by 6 bases and J by 2 bases, with 1 base of the junction left unmatched. The V gene's germline CDR1 is SEHNR and CDR2 FQNEAQ (reference sequence). The CDR3 spans 13 residues. The DNA of the CDR3 is TGTGCCAGCAGGGGGACAGCCTACAATGAGCAGTTCTTC. Its protein is CASRGTAYNEQFF.

The chain links TRBV7-9 to TRBJ1-1; D is perhaps TRBD1 (5 bases). Trimming pared 0 bases from V and 10 bases from J, leaving 12 bases between. Germline assignment: CDR1 SEHNR and CDR2 FQNEAQ (reference sequence). CDR3 length: 13 amino acids. The CDR3 sequence: CASSLAPEGTAFF. The CDR3 DNA is TGTGCCAGCAGCTTAGCCCCTGAGGGGACAGCTTTCTTT. Based on the CDR3 plus reference TRBV7-9 and TRBJ1-1, the full variable domain is DTGVSQNPRHKITKRGQNVTFRCDPISEHNRLYWYRQTLGQGPEFLTYFQNEAQLEKSRLLSDRFSAERPKGSFSTLEIQRTEQGDSAMYLCASSLAPEGTAFFGQGTRLTVV.

The rearrangement links TRBV15 to TRBJ1-5; 8 bases align to TRBD1. The V segment lost 8 bases and the J segment 2 bases; nucleotides outside the gene matches: 17. The length of the CDR3 is 18 residues. CDR1 is LNHNV, CDR2 YYDKDF, per germline (reference sequence). CDR3 in DNA: TGTGCCACCCTCCGAGGACAGGGTGATGGTAACGGCAATCAGCCCCAGCATTTT. This encodes CATLRGQGDGNGNQPQHF. Based on the CDR3 plus reference TRBV15 and TRBJ1-5, the full variable domain is DAMVIQNPRYQVTQFGKPVTLSCSQTLNHNVMYWYQQKSSQAPKLLFHYYDKDFNNEADTPDNFQSRRPNTSFCFLDIRSPGLGDTAMYLCATLRGQGDGNGNQPQHFGDGTRLSIL.

This clonotype was seen more than once but under ten times. This chain links TRBV7-2 with TRBJ1-2; TRBD1 matches at 10 bases. CDR1 SGHTA and CDR2 FQGNSA come from the germline V gene. V was pared by 2 bases and J by 7 bases, with 4 bases of the junction left unmatched. CDR3 size: 14 residues. Here the CDR3 DNA reads TGTGCCAGCAGCTTAAAAGGGACAGGGGCTGGCTACACCTTC. As protein: CASSLKGTGAGYTF.

The chain combines TRBV5-1 with TRBJ1-1; the D is unclear. Germline CDR1 reads SGHRS; CDR2 reads YFSETQ. Trimming took 0 bases from V and 0 from J, leaving 3 bases between them. The CDR3 is 13 residues long. CDR3 DNA: TGCGCCAGCAGCTTGGGGGTGAACACTGAAGCTTTCTTT. Protein: CASSLGVNTEAFF. Full variable domain (rest looked up from reference TRBV5-1 and TRBJ1-1): KAGVTQTPRYLIKTRGQQVTLSCSPISGHRSVSWYQQTPGQGLQFLFEYFSETQRNKGNFPGRFSGRQFSNSRSEMNVSTLELGDSALYLCASSLGVNTEAFFGQGTRLTVV.

The chain recombines TRBV19 with TRBJ1-5; maybe TRBD1 (6 bases). V gave up 7 bases and J gave up 3 bases, with 19 bases separating them. The CDR3 contains 16 residues. CDR1 and CDR2 from the germline V gene are LNHDA and SQIVND (reference sequence). Written as DNA, the CDR3 is TGTGCCAGTACCCGCGGGGGGGCCTTCGACAATCAGCCCCAGCATTTT. It specifies CASTRGGAFDNQPQHF. Full variable domain (missing parts from reference TRBV19 and TRBJ1-5): DGGITQSPKYLFRKEGQNVTLSCEQNLNHDAMYWYRQDPGQGLRLIYYSQIVNDFQKGDIAEGYSVSREKKESFPLTVTSAQKNPTAFYLCASTRGGAFDNQPQHFGDGTRLSIL.

The V call is TRBV19, the J call TRBJ2-1; 9 nucleotides agree with TRBD2. The CDR3 length is 15 residues. V trimming: 6 bases; J trimming: 4 bases; junction bases outside the gene matches: 7. Germline CDR1 is LNHDA and CDR2 is SQIVND (reference sequence). The chain's CDR3 is CASRARLAAYNEQFF. The CDR3, as DNA: TGTGCCAGTAGAGCGAGACTAGCGGCTTACAATGAGCAGTTCTTC.

This clonotype was picked up a small number of times. This rearrangement joins TRBV3-1 to TRBJ1-1; D is unresolved. V lost 0 bases and J 6 bases, leaving 11 bases between the germline ends. Per germline, CDR1 LGHDT and CDR2 YNNKEL (reference sequence). This CDR3 contains 14 residues. This CDR3 reads CASSQDNRSPEAFF. The CDR3 DNA sequence: TGTGCCAGCAGCCAAGATAACCGGAGCCCTGAAGCTTTCTTT.

The chain uses TRBV10-3 and TRBJ1-4; the match to TRBD1 covers 8 bases. With 6 bases clipped from V and 13 bases from J, the junction kept 7 bases outside the gene matches. The CDR3 is made up of 12 amino acids. Germline values: CDR1 ENHRY, CDR2 SYGVKD. The CDR3 coding sequence is TGTGCCATCAGCCCCCAGACAGGGGCACTGTTTTTT. This translates into CAISPQTGALFF.

This clonotype came up a few times. The chain links TRBV7-3 to TRBJ2-1, with TRBD1 matching 9 bases. The length of the CDR3 is 15 residues. Per the germline V gene, CDR1 is SGHTA and CDR2 is FQGTGA. Unmatched junction bases numbered 9, after V lost 5 bases and J lost 7 bases. Here the CDR3 reads CASSIPGQGTNEQFF. The CDR3 DNA sequence: TGTGCCAGCAGCATACCCGGACAGGGGACAAATGAGCAGTTCTTC.

The chain carries TRBV20-1 and TRBJ1-4; 7 nucleotides align to TRBD1. The CDR3 has 15 amino acids. Germline assignment: CDR1 DFQATT and CDR2 SNEGSKA (reference sequence). V lost 3 bases and J lost 5; bases outside the gene matches: 9. CDR3 region: CSASATGARNEKLFF. The DNA of the CDR3 is TGCAGTGCTAGTGCCACAGGGGCGAGGAATGAAAAACTGTTTTTT.